The 7 T cell receptor beta chains listed next were all sequenced from one sample in a study of blood T cell repertoires in COVID-19 (dated by TCRdb to 2018 to 2021). Preparation of the library involved the immunoSEQ multiplex PCR assay. The source is immuneACCESS, and TCRdb retained only in-frame sequences with V and J called. Part of the clones is not carried over; for the studies checked, unresolved V genes explain less than half of this, and the remainder is unexplained. Recorded for this sample are about 360,000 clones; 65% to 90% of them occurred a single time. The top ten hold 7.1% of the sample. Input material: peripheral blood. The receptors were sampled from a woman aged 55-75 years with COVID-19, enrolled during active disease.

Concerning this clone: This sample also contains other DNA sequences that code for the same CDR3. The chain couples TRBV12-3 or TRBV12-4 to TRBJ1-1, with D possibly matching TRBD1 (5 bases). V lost 3 bases and J 4 bases, leaving 9 bases between the germline ends. This CDR3 comprises 13 residues. This chain's CDR3 is CASSFGGFTEAFF. The DNA of the CDR3 is TGTGCCAGCAGTTTTGGGGGGTTCACTGAAGCTTTCTTT.

The chain uses TRBV2 and TRBJ1-2; 7 bases agree with TRBD1. CDR1 SNHLY and CDR2 FYNNEI come from the germline V gene. Trimming removed 8 bases from V and 0 bases from J; junction bases left unmatched: 6. This CDR3 spans 14 amino acids. The CDR3 DNA reads as TGTGCCAGCGATAACGACAGGGCTAACTATGGCTACACCTTC. Translated: CASDNDRANYGYTF.

The gene calls are TRBV2 and TRBJ2-1, with D perhaps TRBD2 (6 bases). The V gene lost 3 bases and the J gene lost 10 bases, with 10 bases spanning the gap. CDR3 length: 12 amino acids. Germline CDR1 reads SNHLY; CDR2 reads FYNNEI. This CDR3 is CASSDRGGEQFF. The CDR3 DNA reads TGTGCCAGCAGTGACCGGGGAGGCGAGCAGTTCTTC.

This chain joins TRBV7-3 and TRBJ1-2; D is ambiguous. The CDR3 length is 13 residues. The V and J ends lost 2 bases and 6 bases respectively, with 10 bases between them. Germline lookup yields CDR1 SGHTA and CDR2 FQGTGA. In nucleotides, the CDR3 is TGTGCCAGCAGCTTACTGGGCTCGCATGGCTACACCTTC. Protein: CASSLLGSHGYTF.

This chain joins TRBV2 and TRBJ2-7; D remains ambiguous. V was trimmed by 4 bases and J by 5 bases, leaving 12 bases between them. The CDR3 spans 13 residues. CDR1 and CDR2 (germline): SNHLY, FYNNEI. This CDR3 is CASSVLAADEQYF. CDR3 sequence (DNA): TGTGCCAGCAGTGTTTTGGCGGCCGACGAGCAGTACTTC. Looking up the rest from reference TRBV2 and TRBJ2-7 gives the full variable domain: EPEVTQTPSHQVTQMGQEVILRCVPISNHLYFYWYRQILGQKVEFLVSFYNNEISEKSEIFDDQFSVERPDGSNFTLKIRSTKLEDSAMYFCASSVLAADEQYFGPGTRLTVT.

The CDR3 sequence: CASSRRTGEETQYF. In nucleotides, the CDR3 is TGTGCCAGCAGCAGAAGGACAGGGGAAGAGACCCAGTACTTC. J is TRBJ2-5 and V is TRBV7-8, with 9 bases matching TRBD1. CDR3 length: 14 residues. V dropped 5 bases and J dropped 3; count of bases not matched to a gene: 4. Germline V gene data show CDR1 as SGHVS and CDR2 as FQNEAQ.

The V gene is TRBV7-7, the J gene TRBJ1-1; D remains ambiguous. In germline, CDR1 is SSHAT, CDR2 FNYEAQ (reference sequence). Trimming stripped 5 bases from V and 5 bases from J, with 12 bases between. The CDR3 extends over 13 amino acids. The CDR3: CASSLTSETEAFF. In nucleotides, the CDR3 is TGTGCCAGCAGCCTAACGTCTGAGACTGAAGCTTTCTTT.